The T cell receptor (beta chain) described here comes from a study of identical twins. The table lists this clonotype with many counts. After template switching added a universal primer site, the resulting cDNA carried unique molecular identifiers. TCRdb called the 5' RACE reads again in MiXCR, with one record for every CDR3 protein. The data hold under 350,000 distinct CDR3 sequences, with roughly 8.6% observed a single time. The CDR3 is made up of 16 amino acids. The V and J ends lost 5 bases and 2 bases, in that order; junction bases with no gene match: 9. Germline-derived CDR1 and CDR2 are SEHNR and FQNEAQ (reference sequence). These same records also appear under a second study, on yellow fever vaccine responses in identical twins.

The sequenced material came from CD8+ T cells sorted from blood. The chain employs TRBV7-9 and TRBJ2-7; 10 bases match TRBD2. This sequence originates from a woman aged 18 to 35 in good health. CDR3 residues: CASSPGLAGVAYEQYF. In DNA, the CDR3 is TGTGCCAGCAGCCCCGGCCTAGCGGGGGTTGCCTACGAGCAGTACTTC.